The source of this T cell receptor (beta chain) is a study of T cells in Graves' hyperthyroidism and ophthalmopathy. Study outcomes and limitations: Ophthalmopathy was separated from stable hyperthyroidism by a 13 V-J model.

The germline gives CDR1 SNHLY, CDR2 FYNNEI. The V gene lost 4 bases and the J gene lost 6 bases, with 16 bases spanning the gap. This CDR3 is 14 amino acids long. From RNA transcripts, TCR beta CDR3 regions were amplified. First-round RT-PCR with HTBI primers amplified the TCR CDR3 region. Via MiXCR, TCRdb re-called the multiplex PCR reads, giving one row per CDR3 protein. The sample has under 250,000 distinct CDR3 sequences; around 26% are singletons. This clonotype was recorded a few times. The antigen is undetermined. A much larger clone differs by one base, so this may be a read error. Sequenced input: blood. The receptor's source is a middle-aged woman with Graves' ophthalmopathy. This sequence joins TRBV2 and TRBJ2-7; a weak D match, TRBD2 (6 bases). CDR3 bases: TGTGCCAGCAGTGCCCGGACTATTGGTCCCGAGCAGTACTTC. Its translation: CASSARTIGPEQYF.